These T cell receptor beta chains were read from a single sample in a study of T cell responses to AZD1222 COVID-19 vaccine. Some clones are missing from TCRdb's copy, which holds only in-frame ones; the method was immunoSEQ multiplex PCR. The table records 200,000 to 250,000 clones, under 95% of them present only once. The sample here was peripheral blood, taken on day 0 of MenACWY control vaccination. Source of these receptors: an adult in good health. The CDR3 runs from the conserved cysteine through the conserved F or W. Fields, in order: V gene, D gene, clone size, J gene, CDR3 DNA, CDR3 protein. D genes are given only for firm matches. Clone size appears in some rows only: once, few, many, or a class for an expanded clone.

TRBV30,.,few,TRBJ1-1,TGTGCCTGGTTCTTCTCAGGGGACACTGAAGCTTTCTTT,CAWFFSGDTEAFF
TRBV30,.,.,TRBJ1-5,TGTGCCTGGGGTTTTTCGAGCAATCAGCCCCAGCATTTT,CAWGFSSNQPQHF
TRBV28,.,once,TRBJ1-1,TGTGCCAGCAGTTGGGGCACAGCTGAAGCTTTCTTT,CASSWGTAEAFF
TRBV7-6,.,.,TRBJ1-3,TGTGCCAGCAGCCCTATTGGAGGGAGTAGGATCGGTGGAAACACCATATATTTT,CASSPIGGSRIGGNTIYF
TRBV6-2/TRBV6-3,TRBD1,.,TRBJ1-2,TGTGCCAGCAGTTACCACGACAGGGACTATGGCTACACCTTC,CASSYHDRDYGYTF
TRBV24-1,.,.,TRBJ1-1,TGTGCCACCAGTTCGACCGGAAACACTGAAGCTTTCTTT,CATSSTGNTEAFF
TRBV7-2,.,.,TRBJ1-1,TGTGCCAGCAGCTTACAAGGGGCCACTGAAGCTTTCTTT,CASSLQGATEAFF
TRBV6-5,TRBD1,once,TRBJ1-2,TGTGCCAGCAGGCCGGGACAGCTCTATGGCTACACCTTC,CASRPGQLYGYTF
TRBV4-1,.,once,TRBJ2-2,TGCGCCAGCAGCCAACCTAAAAACAGGGGACTCACCGGGGAGCTGTTTTTT,CASSQPKNRGLTGELFF
TRBV18,.,.,TRBJ1-2,TGTGCCAGCTCCTTAGACAGGAACTATGGCTACACCTTC,CASSLDRNYGYTF
TRBV7-2,TRBD1,.,TRBJ2-7,TGTGCCAGCAGCTTTGCCGGGACAGGATCCCGAAGAAACTACGAGCAGTACTTC,CASSFAGTGSRRNYEQYF
TRBV28,TRBD1,.,TRBJ1-6,TGTGCCAGCAGTCTTGACAGGGTTTCACCCCTCCACTTT,CASSLDRVSPLHF
TRBV6-6,TRBD2,.,TRBJ2-5,TGTGCCAGCAGCCTAGCGGGGGCCATCAACCAAGAGACCCAGTACTTC,CASSLAGAINQETQYF
TRBV7-9,.,.,TRBJ1-5,TGTGCCAGCAGCCGCCAGGGTAAAGGCAATCAGCCCCAGCATTTT,CASSRQGKGNQPQHF
TRBV9,TRBD2,.,TRBJ2-1,TGTGCCAGCAGCGTAGCTACTAGCGGGGAATACAATGAGCAGTTCTTC,CASSVATSGEYNEQFF
TRBV7-8,TRBD1,.,TRBJ1-5,TGTGCCAGCAGCTTAGGACGGGACAGCCTTAATCAGCCCCAGCATTTT,CASSLGRDSLNQPQHF
TRBV10-3,.,.,TRBJ2-3,TGTGCCATCAGTGGGGTTACAGATAGCACAGATACGCAGTATTTT,CAISGVTDSTDTQYF
TRBV5-1,TRBD1,.,TRBJ2-6,TGCGCCAGCAGCCCCCGAGGGGGACAGGGAATTGGGGCCAACGTCCTGACTTTC,CASSPRGGQGIGANVLTF
TRBV5-1,.,.,TRBJ2-5,TGCGCCAGCAGCTCAGAACTAGTTCCCCAAGAGACCCAGTACTTC,CASSSELVPQETQYF
TRBV6-2/TRBV6-3,TRBD1,.,TRBJ1-1,TGTGCCAGCAGTTACTCCCTGAAGGGGGCTGGCACTGAAGCTTTCTTT,CASSYSLKGAGTEAFF
TRBV3-1/TRBV3-2,TRBD1,.,TRBJ1-1,TGTGCCAGCAGCCAAACAGGGGGGGGAAACACTGAAGCTTTCTTT,CASSQTGGGNTEAFF
TRBV19,.,.,TRBJ1-3,TGTGCCAGTAGTATATTGGCCAGCACCTCTGGAAACACCATATATTTT,CASSILASTSGNTIYF
TRBV12-3/TRBV12-4,.,.,TRBJ1-5,TGTGCCAGCAGTGCAGCTTACAATCAGCCCCAGCATTTT,CASSAAYNQPQHF
TRBV5-4,.,.,TRBJ2-3,TGTGCCAGCAGCTTGAACCGGGCGGGCACAGATACGCAGTATTTT,CASSLNRAGTDTQYF
TRBV3-1/TRBV3-2,.,.,TRBJ1-5,TGTGCCAGCAGCCAAGGCGACAGTCCCAATCAGCCCCAGCATTTT,CASSQGDSPNQPQHF
TRBV6-2/TRBV6-3,.,.,TRBJ2-3,TGTGCCAGCAGTTACGGGACCATTATCTCAGATACGCAGTATTTT,CASSYGTIISDTQYF
TRBV18,.,.,TRBJ1-2,TGTGCCAGCTCACCACCGGGGACATCAACCTATGGCTACACCTTC,CASSPPGTSTYGYTF